This TCR beta chain emerged from a study of glioma-infiltrating T cells. Study as a whole: Target coverage was about 4.5- to 11-fold for roughly 1 million blood T cells.

The CDR3 is 14 amino acids. Germline assignment: CDR1 MDHEN and CDR2 SYDVKM. Trimming stripped 8 bases from V and 1 base from J, with 12 bases between. Amplification of TCR alpha and beta CDR3 regions from RNA used iRepertoire nested multiplex PCR. One-step reverse transcription and amplification started from about 100-400 ng of tissue mRNA or PBMC total RNA. TCRdb independently ran MiXCR on the multiplex PCR reads; one entry per CDR3 protein. This repertoire shows a few hundred thousand distinct CDR3 sequences, less than 50% found once; its top ten account for around 13%. The chain carries TRBV28 and TRBJ2-1; D may match TRBD1 or TRBD2 (7 bases each). Sequenced input: glioma tissue, nonneoplastic brain tissue, or PBMCs (not recorded which). The receptor comes from a human donor with low-grade glioma or glioblastoma, undergoing nonglioma brain surgery, or in good health (not recorded which). CDR3 sequence reads: CASQGGSSYNEQFF. CDR3 in DNA: TGTGCCAGCCAGGGGGGGAGTTCCTACAATGAGCAGTTCTTC.